This T cell receptor (beta chain) was recovered during a study of T cell changes during pregnancy in multiple sclerosis. Profiling relied on immunoSEQ multiplex PCR, and the TCRdb table lists in-frame clones only, not all of them. Of over 30,000 clones in the sample, just over 85% were seen once. V dropped 5 bases and J dropped 10; count of bases not matched to a gene: 12. The V gene's germline CDR1 is PRHDT and CDR2 FYEKMQ (reference sequence). The CDR3 sequence is 15 residues long. In regard to this clone: Other DNA sequences from this sample encode an identical CDR3 as well.

This clonotype was obtained from a female donor with multiple sclerosis, enrolled in a pregnancy study. V and J are TRBV13 and TRBJ2-1; 9 nucleotides match TRBD1. The sequencing used CD4+ T cells from peripheral blood mononuclear cells, collected before pregnancy. CDR3 protein: CASSLPRTGAGEQFF. CDR3 bases: TGTGCCAGCAGCCTGCCGAGGACAGGGGCGGGCGAGCAGTTCTTC.